Following are 17 T cell receptor beta chains from one sample sequenced in a study of T cells expressing NK-cell markers. TCRdb reprocessed the 5' RACE reads; each CDR3 protein has one entry and no DNA is given. The specimen's table records under 600,000 distinct CDR3 sequences. The sequenced sample consisted of blood T cells: a sorted CD56 or NKG2C T cell subset, CD4+ or CD8+ T cells, or bulk PBMC T cells (not recorded which). The receptor set was obtained from a woman between 50 and 59 years old in good health.

The rearrangement joins TRBV4-2 to TRBJ2-7. This CDR3 contains 13 residues. Germline V gene data show CDR1 as LGHNA and CDR2 as YNFKEQ. The CDR3: CASSQDGIYEQYF.

The gene calls are TRBV30 and TRBJ1-3; TCRdb outputs TRBD1, but without DNA this stays unchecked. This CDR3 is built from 17 residues. Germline loops: CDR1 GTSNPN, CDR2 SVGIG (reference sequence). CDR3 residues: CAWSFSLGHFSGNTIYF. The entire variable domain, with the rest obtained from reference TRBV30 and TRBJ1-3, is as follows: SQTIHQWPATLVQPVGSPLSLECTVEGTSNPNLYWYRQAAGRGLQLLFYSVGIGQISSEVPQNLSASRPQDRQFILSSKKLLLSDSGFYLCAWSFSLGHFSGNTIYFGEGSWLTVV.

This sequence joins TRBV20-1 and TRBJ2-1. This CDR3 has 13 residues. Germline V gives CDR1 DFQATT, CDR2 SNEGSKA (reference sequence). This CDR3 reads CSASFRTTNEQFF.

The chain couples TRBV5-5 to TRBJ2-7; without DNA, the TCRdb call of TRBD1 cannot be checked. Per the germline V gene, CDR1 is SGHKS and CDR2 is YYEKEE (reference sequence). The CDR3 is made up of 13 amino acids. Here the CDR3 reads CASSLVPGREQYF.

The rearrangement links TRBV15 to TRBJ1-6; TCRdb indicates TRBD1, and absent DNA this call remains unverified. The CDR3 contains 13 residues. Germline CDR1 and CDR2: LNHNV and YYDKDF (reference sequence). CDR3 in amino acids: CATSRGPGSPLHF.

This chain links TRBV3-1 with TRBJ1-2. Germline CDR1 is LGHDT and CDR2 is YNNKEL (reference sequence). This CDR3 spans 15 amino acids. The CDR3 sequence is CASSSYGTANYGYTF.

This chain joins TRBV27 and TRBJ2-5; TCRdb's assignment of TRBD1 cannot be checked, as there is no DNA. Germline V lookup: CDR1 MNHEY, CDR2 SMNVEV (reference sequence). This CDR3 comprises 16 residues. Here the CDR3 reads CASSSFRRGNQETQYF.

CDR3 residues: CASSLRRTHPHEQFF. This chain uses TRBV7-8 with TRBJ2-1; the D call from TCRdb, TRBD2, cannot be confirmed without DNA. The germline gives CDR1 SGHVS, CDR2 FQNEAQ. CDR3 size: 15 residues.

The chain carries TRBV6-5 and TRBJ2-1; TCRdb outputs TRBD2, but without DNA this stays unchecked. Germline V gene data show CDR1 as MNHEY and CDR2 as SVGAGI. This CDR3 has 17 amino acids. The CDR3 loop is CASSYSTSGRFYNEQFF.

The chain uses TRBV11-2 and TRBJ2-5. This CDR3 has 13 amino acids. In germline, CDR1 is SGHAT, CDR2 FQNNGV. The CDR3 is CASSYDDEETQYF.

This sequence joins TRBV7-8 and TRBJ2-3. Germline V gives CDR1 SGHVS, CDR2 FQNEAQ. The CDR3 has 14 amino acids. The CDR3: CASSFNRAADTQYF.

This rearrangement joins TRBV24-1 to TRBJ2-5; TCRdb picks TRBD2, but there is no DNA to check that call. The CDR3 is 19 residues long. Germline V lookup: CDR1 KGHDR, CDR2 SFDVKD. The CDR3 here is CATSEPSPGLAGGRETQYF.

V and J are TRBV5-1 and TRBJ2-7; TCRdb's D call of TRBD1 is untestable without DNA. There are 16 residues in the CDR3. Germline CDR1 SGHRS, CDR2 YFSETQ. The CDR3 protein is CASSPWDVRGSYEQYF.

The V call is TRBV6-5, the J call TRBJ1-5; no DNA is available, so the TRBD1 call from TCRdb remains unchecked. This CDR3 region has 15 residues. Germline V lookup: CDR1 MNHEY, CDR2 SVGAGI. CDR3 sequence: CASSYSKGGNQPQHF.

The V gene is TRBV5-1, the J gene TRBJ2-6; TCRdb proposes TRBD2, but this gene call is untestable without DNA. From germline, CDR1 is SGHRS and CDR2 YFSETQ. The CDR3 sequence is 16 residues long. This chain's CDR3 is CASSPLRTSGANVLTF.

The J gene is TRBJ2-7, the V gene TRBV20-1; lacking DNA, the TRBD1 call made by TCRdb goes unchecked. CDR3 length equals 11 residues. Germline V gives CDR1 DFQATT, CDR2 SNEGSKA (reference sequence). CDR3 region: CSASKRDRAYF.

The J gene is TRBJ2-1, the V gene TRBV12-3 or TRBV12-4. The CDR3 spans 12 residues. The chain's CDR3 is CASSLIGYEQFF.